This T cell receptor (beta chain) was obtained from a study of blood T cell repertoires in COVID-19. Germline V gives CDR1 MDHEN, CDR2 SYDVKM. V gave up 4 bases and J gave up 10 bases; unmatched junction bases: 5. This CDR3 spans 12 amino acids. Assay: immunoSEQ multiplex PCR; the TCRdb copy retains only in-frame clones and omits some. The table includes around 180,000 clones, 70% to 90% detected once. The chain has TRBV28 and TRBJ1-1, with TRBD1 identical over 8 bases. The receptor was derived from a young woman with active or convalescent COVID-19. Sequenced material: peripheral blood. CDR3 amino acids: CASSSRQGRAFF. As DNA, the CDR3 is TGTGCCAGCAGTTCCCGACAGGGGAGAGCTTTCTTT.